The 10 T cell receptor beta chains reported below all come from one sample, sequenced in a study of cytomegalovirus exposure and HLA in healthy donors. PCR was performed using 60 Vbeta and 13 Jbeta primers. Measured with immunoSEQ multiplex PCR; TCRdb has only the in-frame clones, and not every one. The sample yields 200,000 or so clones, about four fifths seen once. Sequencing was performed on PBMCs. The origin of the receptors is a woman aged 45-59 years in good health and CMV-seropositive.

The V and J genes are TRBV19 and TRBJ1-5; perhaps TRBD1 as D (6 bases). Germline V gene data show CDR1 as LNHDA and CDR2 as SQIVND (reference sequence). This CDR3 comprises 17 residues. V shed 5 bases and J shed 6 bases, with 23 bases lying between them. The CDR3 DNA follows: TGTGCCAGTAGTCCCAATCCGGGGGGCGAACCGGGTCAGCCCCAGCATTTT. It is translated as CASSPNPGGEPGQPQHF.

This chain connects TRBV4-1 to TRBJ2-7, with 7 bases lining up with TRBD2. Losses at the gene ends were 1 base for V and 4 bases for J; bases not matched to a gene: 7. The CDR3 is made up of 15 amino acids. CDR1 and CDR2 (germline): MGHRA, YSYEKL. CDR3 sequence: CASSQGAGREYEQYF. CDR3 in DNA: TGCGCCAGCAGCCAAGGGGCAGGGAGGGAGTACGAGCAGTACTTC.

The chain employs TRBV6-4 and TRBJ1-6; D call uncertain. V lost 3 bases, J lost 9 bases, and 12 bases lay in between. The CDR3 length is 14 residues. In germline, CDR1 is MRHNA, CDR2 SNTAGT. DNA of the CDR3: TGTGCCAGCAGTGAAGCGAGTGTTTCTTCACCCCTCCACTTT. The encoded protein is CASSEASVSSPLHF.

This clone has a count of ten or more. This chain joins TRBV13 and TRBJ2-7; D possibly corresponds to TRBD2 (5 bases). Germline CDR1 reads PRHDT; CDR2 reads FYEKMQ (reference sequence). The CDR3 sequence is 13 residues long. The V and J ends lost 4 bases and 2 bases respectively, with 9 bases between them. CDR3 region: CASSYYGAYEQYF. CDR3 in DNA: TGTGCCAGCAGCTACTACGGGGCCTACGAGCAGTACTTC.

This clone was counted only a few times. The chain recombines TRBV5-1 with TRBJ2-7; D perhaps matches TRBD2 (6 bases). The V and J ends lost 0 bases and 2 bases respectively, with 12 bases between them. This CDR3 spans 15 amino acids. The germline gives CDR1 SGHRS, CDR2 YFSETQ. The CDR3 DNA reads TGCGCCAGCAGCTTGGCCTGGGGGGAAGCCTACGAGCAGTACTTC. Its translation: CASSLAWGEAYEQYF.

This clone was seen once. J is TRBJ2-5 and V is TRBV5-1; TRBD1 matches at 11 bases. Trimming took 4 bases from V and 11 from J; bases not matched to a gene: 13. Germline values: CDR1 SGHRS, CDR2 YFSETQ. There are 15 residues in the CDR3. As DNA, the CDR3 is TGCGCCAGCAGCCCAGGACAGGGGGCTTCGTTTGAGCAGTACTTC. Protein product: CASSPGQGASFEQYF.

The chain is built from TRBV2 and TRBJ1-6; TRBD1 might be the D (5 bases). This CDR3 has 18 residues. With 8 bases removed from V and 5 bases from J, the gap between germline ends came to 25 bases. The germline CDR1 and CDR2 sequences are SNHLY and FYNNEI. The CDR3 nucleotides read TGTGCCAGCTGCGACCCCTCCCCAGGGTTGGGCCATAATTCACCCCTCCACTTT. The encoded protein is CASCDPSPGLGHNSPLHF.

On this clone itself: At one of its ends the junction is not consistent with the germline gene, which may arise from a read error. The chain combines TRBV4-1 with TRBJ1-5; D is undetermined. CDR1 is MGHRA and CDR2 is YSYEKL in the germline V gene. The CDR3 length is 16 residues. CDR3 protein: CASSQKDGDPNQPQHF. The CDR3 nucleotides read TGTGCCAGCAGCCAAAAAGACGGAGACCCCAATCAGCCCCAGCATTTT.

This clone was detected only a few times. The genes are TRBV7-9 and TRBJ2-7; possible D gene TRBD2, 6 bases. V was trimmed by 3 bases and J by 6 bases, leaving 12 bases between them. The CDR3 loop spans 13 amino acids. Germline V gives CDR1 SEHNR, CDR2 FQNEAQ (reference sequence). Written as DNA, the CDR3 is TGTGCCAGCAGCTTGAGCGGGTCTCGCGAGCAGTACTTC. Translated, it gives CASSLSGSREQYF.

The chain combines TRBV30 with TRBJ1-1, with D maybe TRBD1 (6 bases). V was cut by 4 bases and J by 6 bases, with 9 bases left in between. The CDR3 has 11 amino acids. Germline CDR1 reads GTSNPN; CDR2 reads SVGIG (reference sequence). The DNA for the CDR3 is TGTGCCTGGATCGGGACACCTGAAGCTTTCTTT. Protein product: CAWIGTPEAFF.